Listed below are T cell receptor beta chains from one sample, sequenced in a study of OX40 agonist ivuxolimab in advanced cancers. Measured with immunoSEQ multiplex PCR; TCRdb has only the in-frame clones, and not every one. The sample lists more than 55,000 clones, about 85% occurring once. The sequencing used CD4+ or CD8+ T cells sorted from blood, collected in a trial of the OX40 agonist ivuxolimab. Source of these receptors: an adult with an advanced solid tumor such as melanoma, head and neck, liver or kidney cancer. Each CDR3 is given without its conserved first and last residue.

CDR3 length: 12; V gene: TRBV7-3; J gene: TRBJ2-7; CDR3 protein: ASSEDRNTYEQY
CDR3 length: 20; V gene: TRBV27; J gene: TRBJ2-7; CDR3 protein: ASSDLTGVVGRRYSNWDEQY
CDR3 length: 16; V gene: TRBV4-1; J gene: TRBJ1-2; CDR3 protein: ASSQVLIRGRTNYGYT
CDR3 length: 14; V gene: TRBV9; J gene: TRBJ2-1; CDR3 protein: ASSDLSGRDSDEQF
CDR3 length: 12; V gene: TRBV5-6; J gene: TRBJ2-5; CDR3 protein: ASSFTDRGETQY
CDR3 length: 13; V gene: TRBV15; J gene: TRBJ2-7; CDR3 protein: ATSRGGMGPYEQY
CDR3 length: 13; V gene: TRBV6-6; J gene: TRBJ1-6; CDR3 protein: ASSRGLEVHSPLH
CDR3 length: 14; V gene: TRBV5-1; J gene: TRBJ1-5; CDR3 protein: ASSLGDEGRNQPQH
CDR3 length: 11; V gene: TRBV19; J gene: TRBJ1-1; CDR3 protein: ASSILGGTEAF
CDR3 length: 14; V gene: TRBV6-1; J gene: TRBJ2-3; CDR3 protein: ASSESTFLYTDTQY
CDR3 length: 14; V gene: TRBV7-9; J gene: TRBJ2-7; CDR3 protein: ASSFSGTGGFDEQY
CDR3 length: 13; V gene: TRBV5-1; J gene: TRBJ1-1; CDR3 protein: ASSLWEQGTTEAF
CDR3 length: 13; V gene: TRBV28; J gene: -; CDR3 protein: ASSSRTGTAYEQY
CDR3 length: 12; V gene: TRBV10-3; J gene: TRBJ2-7; CDR3 protein: AISERTGSYEQY
CDR3 length: 12; V gene: TRBV5-4; J gene: TRBJ1-2; CDR3 protein: ASSQGAASYGYT
CDR3 length: 14; V gene: TRBV11-2; J gene: TRBJ1-1; CDR3 protein: ASSTWDRGLITEAF
CDR3 length: 10; V gene: TRBV7-9; J gene: TRBJ1-1; CDR3 protein: ASSYRGTEAF
CDR3 length: 18; V gene: TRBV14; J gene: TRBJ2-1; CDR3 protein: ASSQGRLRVAGGTYNEQF
CDR3 length: 16; V gene: TRBV19; J gene: TRBJ1-1; CDR3 protein: ASSPGQGRGVLNTEAF
CDR3 length: 15; V gene: TRBV9; J gene: TRBJ1-3; CDR3 protein: ASSVATGDISGNTIY
CDR3 length: 14; V gene: TRBV7-2; J gene: TRBJ2-1; CDR3 protein: ASSYRGGSSYNEQF
CDR3 length: 15; V gene: TRBV7-9; J gene: TRBJ1-4; CDR3 protein: ASSLVPGGATNEKLF
CDR3 length: 14; V gene: TRBV19; J gene: TRBJ1-5; CDR3 protein: ASNPPSGSGNQPQH
CDR3 length: 11; V gene: TRBV7-3; J gene: TRBJ2-1; CDR3 protein: ASSHGTGDEQF
CDR3 length: 12; V gene: TRBV7-2; J gene: TRBJ1-2; CDR3 protein: ASSPSVYGYGYT
CDR3 length: 12; V gene: TRBV4-1; J gene: TRBJ1-5; CDR3 protein: ASSQERGNQPQH
CDR3 length: 12; V gene: TRBV5-4; J gene: TRBJ1-1; CDR3 protein: ASTSLAANTEAF
CDR3 length: 14; V gene: TRBV7-2; J gene: TRBJ2-1; CDR3 protein: ASSFLSGRAANEQF
CDR3 length: 10; V gene: TRBV7-9; J gene: TRBJ2-3; CDR3 protein: ASSQGARTQY
CDR3 length: 12; V gene: TRBV5-5; J gene: TRBJ1-2; CDR3 protein: ASSLGGGDSGYT
CDR3 length: 12; V gene: TRBV5-1; J gene: TRBJ2-7; CDR3 protein: ASSTVSQSGEQY
CDR3 length: 11; V gene: TRBV6-9; J gene: TRBJ1-3; CDR3 protein: ASSWDTGNTIY
CDR3 length: 11; V gene: TRBV19; J gene: TRBJ1-1; CDR3 protein: ATALGGYTEAF
CDR3 length: 14; V gene: TRBV5-1; J gene: TRBJ2-2; CDR3 protein: ASSLADRGNTGELF
CDR3 length: 13; V gene: TRBV9; J gene: TRBJ2-1; CDR3 protein: ASSVPAGHYNEQF
CDR3 length: 13; V gene: TRBV9; J gene: TRBJ2-3; CDR3 protein: ASSVEGVSTDTQY
CDR3 length: 13; V gene: TRBV21-1; J gene: TRBJ2-2; CDR3 protein: ASSKGTENTGELF
CDR3 length: 14; V gene: TRBV4-3; J gene: TRBJ2-1; CDR3 protein: ASSQENRGAVYEQF
CDR3 length: 11; V gene: TRBV10-3; J gene: TRBJ2-7; CDR3 protein: AISRAGGDEQY
CDR3 length: 14; V gene: TRBV7-6; J gene: TRBJ2-3; CDR3 protein: ASSLAPAAVTDTQY
CDR3 length: 13; V gene: TRBV28; J gene: TRBJ2-7; CDR3 protein: ASSYRGGKMYEQY
CDR3 length: 13; V gene: TRBV4-2; J gene: TRBJ2-1; CDR3 protein: ASSEGLNSYNEQF
CDR3 length: 14; V gene: TRBV19; J gene: TRBJ2-1; CDR3 protein: ASSPGGRGQYNEQF
CDR3 length: 10; V gene: TRBV7-9; J gene: TRBJ1-2; CDR3 protein: ASSLGSYGYT
CDR3 length: 13; V gene: TRBV13; J gene: TRBJ1-2; CDR3 protein: ASSSMSGTKYGYT
CDR3 length: 9; V gene: TRBV27; J gene: TRBJ1-1; CDR3 protein: ASSLGQVAF
CDR3 length: 13; V gene: TRBV5-3; J gene: TRBJ2-1; CDR3 protein: ARSGGLAAHNEQF
CDR3 length: 11; V gene: TRBV9; J gene: TRBJ2-6; CDR3 protein: ASSPGGPNVLT
CDR3 length: 13; V gene: TRBV2; J gene: TRBJ1-4; CDR3 protein: ASSEGRRGDEKLF